This T cell receptor (beta chain) was sequenced for a study of T-cell memory formation after mild COVID-19. The wider study: TCR clustering was largely donor specific. Whole-study findings and limits: Pre-infection memory showed some responding clones, and this suggested that cross-reactive memory joined. Researchers report contracting CD4+ clones mostly in CM and EM, with CD8+ clones in EMRA.

A few counts support this clonotype. Its antigen remains unidentified. MiXCR, run by TCRdb on the 5' RACE reads, gives a single entry per CDR3 protein. The sample has fewer than 250,000 distinct CDR3 sequences, about a sixth seen once. V was pared by 5 bases and J by 4 bases, with 7 bases of the junction left unmatched. The germline V gene has CDR1 SGHTA and CDR2 FQGNSA. The CDR3 contains 16 residues. This clonotype was obtained from an adult woman who had mild COVID-19 (a few samples of this study predate the infection). Cell type and time point are not known. V usage is TRBV7-2 and J usage is TRBJ2-5; 13 bases map to TRBD2. Sequenced sample: PBMCs or a T cell subset sorted from them (not recorded which). CDR3 DNA sequence: TGTGCCAGCAGCCCACGACTAGCGGGGGGTTCAGAGACCCAGTACTTC. Translated: CASSPRLAGGSETQYF.